Listed here are 20 T cell receptor beta chains from one sample, sequenced in a study of radiotherapy plus CTLA-4 blockade in lung cancer. This table comes from immunoSEQ multiplex PCR, and its TCRdb copy is limited to in-frame clones, with some not included. The profile covers roughly 77,000 clones, with roughly four fifths appearing a single time and 9.5% to 10% taken by the ten largest. Here the sequenced sample was peripheral blood, taken from a patient treated with radiotherapy plus ipilimumab. The receptors derive from a human donor with non-small cell lung cancer whose response to radiotherapy plus ipilimumab could not be evaluated.

This chain joins TRBV27 and TRBJ2-7; 7 bases align to TRBD2. Trimming removed 3 bases from V and 3 bases from J; junction bases left unmatched: 5. Germline CDR1 is MNHEY and CDR2 is SMNVEV (reference sequence). The CDR3 extends over 14 amino acids. In nucleotides, the CDR3 is TGTGCCAGCAGTTTGGGCAGGGAGGGCTACGAGCAGTACTTC. Translated, it gives CASSLGREGYEQYF.

The chain recombines TRBV19 with TRBJ1-2; D perhaps matches TRBD1 (6 bases). Trimming took 5 bases from V and 1 from J, leaving 11 bases between them. This CDR3 spans 14 amino acids. Germline V lookup: CDR1 LNHDA, CDR2 SQIVND (reference sequence). CDR3 DNA: TGTGCCAGTAGTTGGACAGTCGGTAACTATGGCTACACCTTC. It codes for CASSWTVGNYGYTF. Based on the CDR3 plus reference TRBV19 and TRBJ1-2, the full variable domain is DGGITQSPKYLFRKEGQNVTLSCEQNLNHDAMYWYRQDPGQGLRLIYYSQIVNDFQKGDIAEGYSVSREKKESFPLTVTSAQKNPTAFYLCASSWTVGNYGYTFGSGTRLTVV.

The chain has TRBV28 and TRBJ1-4, with D possibly matching TRBD1 (6 bases). V was clipped by 5 bases and J by 4 bases, with 14 bases between them. The germline V gene encodes CDR1 MDHEN and CDR2 SYDVKM. The CDR3 loop spans 15 amino acids. The CDR3 DNA reads as TGTGCCAGCAGTCCCTTACAGGGCTTTAATGAAAAACTGTTTTTT. Translating gives CASSPLQGFNEKLFF.

The chain couples TRBV11-2 to TRBJ2-5, with 10 bases aligning to TRBD2. Germline CDR1 SGHAT, CDR2 FQNNGV. V was clipped by 3 bases and J by 9 bases; unmatched bases: 10. This CDR3 comprises 15 residues. The CDR3 protein is CASSFYGTSAGAQYF. CDR3 nucleotide sequence: TGTGCCAGCAGCTTTTATGGGACTAGCGCTGGGGCCCAGTACTTC.

The rearrangement uses TRBV11-3 and TRBJ1-3; D call uncertain. V was clipped by 5 bases and J by 0 bases, with 8 bases between them. The CDR3 runs 14 residues. Germline CDR1 is SGHNT and CDR2 is YENEEA. CDR3 nucleotide sequence: TGTGCCAGCAGCCCGTTATTCTCTGGAAACACCATATATTTT. Protein sequence: CASSPLFSGNTIYF.

This clone has just one count. The V and J genes are TRBV6-5 and TRBJ2-4; the D is unclear. The CDR3 covers 15 residues. Germline V CDR1 and CDR2: MNHEY, SVGAGI. Trimming took off 2 bases at V and 0 bases at J, with 8 bases between the two ends. The CDR3 region is CASSYDNLAKNIQYF. CDR3 bases: TGTGCCAGCAGTTACGACAATCTAGCCAAAAACATTCAGTACTTC.

The chain is built from TRBV11-3 and TRBJ1-1; 8 bases map to TRBD1. The CDR3 has 11 residues. The trim removed 8 bases at V and 5 bases at J, leaving 1 base unmatched. Germline CDR1 and CDR2: SGHNT and YENEEA. CDR3 sequence: CASGQGTEAFF. The CDR3 bases are TGTGCCAGCGGACAGGGTACTGAAGCTTTCTTT.

The rearrangement uses TRBV7-2 and TRBJ2-7, with D tentatively TRBD1 (6 bases). Germline CDR1 is SGHTA and CDR2 is FQGNSA. CDR3 length equals 15 residues. Trimming removed 2 bases at V and 0 bases at J, with 11 bases between. This chain's CDR3 is CASSLSQGSSYEQYF. CDR3 nucleotides: TGTGCCAGCAGCTTAAGTCAGGGGTCCTCCTACGAGCAGTACTTC.

This chain links TRBV27 with TRBJ2-7, with 10 bases aligning to TRBD2. There are 15 residues in the CDR3. V shed 4 bases, J shed 1 base, and the junction held 4 bases outside the gene matches. Germline loops: CDR1 MNHEY, CDR2 SMNVEV (reference sequence). Here the CDR3 DNA reads TGTGCCAGCAGTTCGAGCGGGGGGGCGTCCTACGAGCAGTACTTC. Residues: CASSSSGGASYEQYF.

The J gene is TRBJ2-1, the V gene TRBV10-3; 9 bases line up with TRBD1. CDR3 length: 13 residues. V lost 11 bases and J lost 6; bases outside the gene matches: 8. CDR1 ENHRY and CDR2 SYGVKD come from the germline V gene. CDR3 sequence (DNA): TGTGCCGGATCCCGGGACAGGGCCAATGAGCAGTTCTTC. Translated: CAGSRDRANEQFF.

J is TRBJ1-2 and V is TRBV19, with D perhaps matching TRBD1 (5 bases). Germline V gene lookup returns CDR1 LNHDA and CDR2 SQIVND (reference sequence). Trimming took 6 bases from V and 2 from J, leaving 16 bases between them. The CDR3 sequence is 15 residues long. CDR3 sequence (DNA): TGTGCCAGTAGGGCGAAAATAGACAGAAACTATGGCTACACCTTC. This gives the protein CASRAKIDRNYGYTF. Using reference TRBV19 and TRBJ1-2 for the parts outside the CDR3, the full variable domain is DGGITQSPKYLFRKEGQNVTLSCEQNLNHDAMYWYRQDPGQGLRLIYYSQIVNDFQKGDIAEGYSVSREKKESFPLTVTSAQKNPTAFYLCASRAKIDRNYGYTFGSGTRLTVV.

V gene TRBV29-1 combines with J gene TRBJ1-4; D unresolved. CDR1 is SQVTM and CDR2 is ANQGSEA in the germline V gene. V lost 5 bases and J 0 bases, leaving 4 bases between the germline ends. The CDR3 totals 12 residues. CDR3 region: CSVFTTNEKLFF. CDR3 nucleotide sequence: TGCAGCGTTTTTACAACTAATGAAAAACTGTTTTTT.

V and J are TRBV5-1 and TRBJ2-7, with 9 bases that match TRBD2. V trimming: 2 bases; J trimming: 6 bases; junction bases outside the gene matches: 6. Per the germline V gene, CDR1 is SGHRS and CDR2 is YFSETQ. This CDR3 has 14 residues. CDR3 DNA sequence: TGCGCCAGCAGCTTTAGCGGGAGTCCCCCCGAGCAGTACTTC. Residues: CASSFSGSPPEQYF.

This clone was observed a single time. V is TRBV6-5 and J is TRBJ1-2; a weak D match, TRBD1 (5 bases). The CDR3 consists of 14 residues. V lost 2 bases to trimming and J lost 5 bases, with 12 bases between them. CDR1 is MNHEY, CDR2 SVGAGI, per germline. The CDR3 bases are TGTGCCAGCAGTTACAGGGGAGGTTTGTATGGCTACACCTTC. This translates into CASSYRGGLYGYTF.

V gene TRBV4-3 combines with J gene TRBJ2-7, with 9 bases matching TRBD2. Trimming took 5 bases from V and 3 from J; bases not matched to a gene: 2. Germline V lookup: CDR1 LGHNA, CDR2 YSLEER. This CDR3 spans 13 amino acids. The CDR3 DNA reads TGCGCCAGCAGCACGACTAGCGGCTACGAGCAGTACTTC. Protein product: CASSTTSGYEQYF.

This clone was seen a few times. The rearrangement links TRBV5-6 to TRBJ2-5, with TRBD2 matching 10 bases. V shed 0 bases and J 4 bases; nucleotides not matched to a gene: 3. This CDR3 region has 15 residues. CDR1 is SGHDT, CDR2 YYEEEE, per germline. Here the CDR3 reads CASSLVGLAPETQYF. DNA for the CDR3: TGTGCCAGCAGCTTGGTGGGACTAGCGCCAGAGACCCAGTACTTC. The full variable domain, with the rest looked up from reference TRBV5-6 and TRBJ2-5, is DAGVTQSPTHLIKTRGQQVTLRCSPKSGHDTVSWYQQALGQGPQFIFQYYEEEERQRGNFPDRFSGHQFPNYSSELNVNALLLGDSALYLCASSLVGLAPETQYFGPGTRLLVL.

This sequence joins TRBV10-1 and TRBJ2-5; D is possibly TRBD1 (5 bases). The CDR3 covers 15 residues. Germline V gene lookup returns CDR1 WNHNN and CDR2 SYGVQD (reference sequence). V dropped 0 bases and J dropped 5 bases, with 13 bases sitting between them. CDR3 nucleotides: TGCGCCAGCAGTGAGTCGGGCAGGGTCGGGGAGACCCAGTACTTC. Protein: CASSESGRVGETQYF.

This chain links TRBV27 with TRBJ2-5; 9 bases align to TRBD2. The CDR3 length is 16 residues. J gave up 4 bases and V 4 bases, and 10 bases lay outside the gene matches. Germline V gene data show CDR1 as MNHEY and CDR2 as SMNVEV (reference sequence). The DNA of the CDR3 is TGTGCCAGCAGTTCCGCCGGGCGGGAGGGGGGAGAGACCCAGTACTTC. Protein: CASSSAGREGGETQYF.

The chain carries TRBV5-4 and TRBJ2-1; the D gene is possibly TRBD2 (6 bases). V gave up 0 bases and J gave up 6 bases, with 16 bases separating them. This CDR3 is built from 16 residues. Germline V lookup: CDR1 SGHNT, CDR2 YYREEE (reference sequence). As DNA, the CDR3 is TGTGCCAGCAGCTTGGGGGGTCCTAGCGAGGGCAATGAGCAGTTCTTC. Its translation is CASSLGGPSEGNEQFF.

Points on this clone: A read error may produce the germline difference seen at one junction end. The rearrangement links TRBV6-1 to TRBJ1-5; no firm D call. This CDR3 comprises 14 residues. Germline V gene sequence: CDR1 MNHNS, CDR2 SASEGT. The CDR3: CASSEPARSANIQF. The DNA for the CDR3 is TGTGCCAGCAGTGAACCCGCCCGCTCCGCTAATATTCAATTT.